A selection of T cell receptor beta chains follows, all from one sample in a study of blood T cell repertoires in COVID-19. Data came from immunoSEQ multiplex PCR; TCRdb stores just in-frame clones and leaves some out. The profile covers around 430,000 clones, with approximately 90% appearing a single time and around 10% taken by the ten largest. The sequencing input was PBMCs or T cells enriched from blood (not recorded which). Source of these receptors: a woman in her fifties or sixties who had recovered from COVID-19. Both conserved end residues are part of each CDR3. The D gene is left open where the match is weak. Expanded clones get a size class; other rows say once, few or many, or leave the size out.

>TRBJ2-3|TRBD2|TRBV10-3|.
CAISPTSGGANTQYF
TGTGCCATCAGTCCTACTAGCGGGGGGGCAAATACGCAGTATTTT
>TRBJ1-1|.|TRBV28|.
CASSFGGRGFIVNTEAFF
TGTGCCAGCAGTTTCGGGGGGCGTGGTTTTATCGTGAACACTGAAGCTTTCTTT
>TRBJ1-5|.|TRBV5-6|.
CASSLGTPYSNQPQHF
TGTGCCAGCAGCTTGGGGACACCTTATAGCAATCAGCCCCAGCATTTT
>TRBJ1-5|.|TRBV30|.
CAWSLGNPGHQPQHF
TGTGCCTGGAGTCTCGGGAACCCCGGGCATCAGCCCCAGCATTTT
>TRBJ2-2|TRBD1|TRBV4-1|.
CASSHEGASGELFF
TGCGCCAGCAGCCATGAGGGGGCCTCCGGGGAGCTGTTTTTT
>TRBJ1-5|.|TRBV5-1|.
CASSLVPGSNQPQHF
TGCGCCAGCAGCTTGGTCCCAGGGAGCAATCAGCCCCAGCATTTT
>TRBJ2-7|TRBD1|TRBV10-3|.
CAISGDSSSYEQYF
TGTGCCATCAGCGGGGACAGTAGCTCCTACGAGCAGTACTTC
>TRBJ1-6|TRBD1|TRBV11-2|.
CASSTGTGNSPLHF
TGTGCCAGCAGCACAGGGACAGGGAATTCACCCCTCCACTTT
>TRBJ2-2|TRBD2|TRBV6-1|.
CASSDFRTSSTGELFF
TGTGCCAGCAGTGACTTCCGGACTAGCTCGACCGGGGAGCTGTTTTTT
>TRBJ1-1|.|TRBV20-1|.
CSAQGQTEAFF
TGCAGTGCCCAAGGACAGACTGAAGCTTTCTTT
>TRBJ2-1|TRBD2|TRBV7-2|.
CASSSPGGSGLLFF
TGTGCCAGCAGCTCCCCCGGCGGTAGCGGGTTGCTGTTCTTC
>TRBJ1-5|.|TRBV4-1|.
CASSQVAGIYQPQHF
TGCGCCAGCAGCCAAGTGGCGGGGATTTACCAGCCCCAGCATTTT
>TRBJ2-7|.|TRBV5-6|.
CASSYWVPGNYEQYF
TGTGCCAGCAGCTACTGGGTCCCGGGGAACTACGAGCAGTACTTC
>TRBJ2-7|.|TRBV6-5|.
CASSLVGAEQYF
TGTGCCAGCAGCTTGGTGGGAGCCGAGCAGTACTTC
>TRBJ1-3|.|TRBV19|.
CASSIGGFSGNTIYF
TGTGCCAGTAGTATAGGCGGATTCTCTGGAAACACCATATATTTT
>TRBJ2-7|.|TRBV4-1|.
CASSNEDGVTYEQYF
TGCGCCAGCAGCAACGAAGATGGAGTGACCTACGAGCAGTACTTC
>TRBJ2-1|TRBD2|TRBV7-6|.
CASSQTSVSVDEQFF
TGTGCCAGCAGCCAAACTAGCGTGTCGGTGGATGAGCAGTTCTTC
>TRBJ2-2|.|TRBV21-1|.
CASSKRGQGNTGELFF
TGTGCCAGCAGCAAAAGGGGTCAGGGAAACACCGGGGAGCTGTTTTTT
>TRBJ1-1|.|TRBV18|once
CASSPPNYSLNTEAFF
TGTGCCAGCTCACCACCTAACTATTCCCTAAACACTGAAGCTTTCTTT
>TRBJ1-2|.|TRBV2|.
CASSEVTGTWGYTF
TGTGCCAGCAGTGAAGTCACAGGGACGTGGGGCTACACCTTC
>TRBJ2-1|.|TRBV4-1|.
CASSQFEGVGNEQFF
TGCGCCAGCAGCCAATTCGAGGGGGTCGGCAATGAGCAGTTCTTC
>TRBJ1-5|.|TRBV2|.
CASSGLAGNSNQPQHF
TGTGCCAGCAGTGGTCTTGCAGGGAATAGCAATCAGCCCCAGCATTTT
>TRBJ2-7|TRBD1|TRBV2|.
CASTAGQGAGEQYF
TGTGCCAGCACCGCAGGACAGGGGGCCGGCGAGCAGTACTTC
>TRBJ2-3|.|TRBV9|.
CASSVGERGTDTQYF
TGTGCCAGCAGCGTAGGTGAGCGGGGCACAGATACGCAGTATTTT
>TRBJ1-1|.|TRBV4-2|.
CASSQGRNTEAFF
TGTGCCAGCAGCCAAGGCAGGAACACTGAAGCTTTCTTT
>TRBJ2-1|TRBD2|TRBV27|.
CASGEGLGVNEQFF
TGTGCCAGCGGTGAGGGACTAGGCGTCAATGAGCAGTTCTTC
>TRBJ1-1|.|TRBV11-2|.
CASSLGPRVTGGTEAFF
TGTGCCAGCAGCTTAGGCCCCAGGGTTACGGGTGGAACTGAAGCTTTCTTT
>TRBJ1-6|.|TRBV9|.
CASSVGDTAAPLHF
TGTGCCAGCAGCGTAGGGGACACAGCGGCACCCCTCCACTTT
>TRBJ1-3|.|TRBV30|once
CASTRQFSGNTIYF
TGTGCCTCAACCCGACAGTTCTCTGGAAACACCATATATTTT
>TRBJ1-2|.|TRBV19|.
CASSVRDTHYGYTF
TGTGCCAGTAGTGTTCGGGACACACACTATGGCTACACCTTC
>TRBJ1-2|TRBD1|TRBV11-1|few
CASSLAGNDYRGRGYTF
TGTGCCAGCAGCTTAGCGGGAAACGATTACAGGGGACGTGGCTACACCTTC
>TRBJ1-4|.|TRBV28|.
CASSLPGTNEKLFF
TGTGCCAGCAGTTTACCCGGGACTAATGAAAAACTGTTTTTT
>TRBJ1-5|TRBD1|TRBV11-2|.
CATPVQGQGSTYQPQHF
TGTGCCACCCCGGTCCAGGGACAGGGGTCGACGTATCAGCCCCAGCATTTT
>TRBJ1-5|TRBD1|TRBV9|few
CASSAQGVQPQHF
TGTGCCAGCAGCGCCCAGGGGGTTCAGCCCCAGCATTTT
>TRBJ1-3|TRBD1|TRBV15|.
CATSRDRVGNTIYF
TGTGCCACCAGCAGGGACAGGGTTGGAAACACCATATATTTT
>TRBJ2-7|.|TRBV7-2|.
CASSFWGLTYEQYF
TGTGCCAGCAGCTTTTGGGGGCTAACCTACGAGCAGTACTTC